Here is one TCR beta chain with its context. Its target is not known. Germline V gene sequence: CDR1 SGHTA, CDR2 FQGNSA. Trimming shortened V by 2 bases and J by 3 bases, and 12 bases separated the two germline ends. CDR3 length: 15 residues. Researchers report immunoSEQ v3.0 was run at survey level. Clones were read by immunoSEQ multiplex PCR, and TCRdb kept only the in-frame ones, dropping some. The sample holds 25,000 to 40,000 clones, nearly 90% seen once. This entry comes from a study of long-term antiretroviral therapy in people with HIV. Overall study findings and caveats: Records did not include ART adherence, viral resistance or therapy changes. With ART, diversity went up but was still lower than in transplant donor controls.

The material sequenced was unsorted PBMCs, taken 1.1 years after starting antiretroviral therapy. The J gene is TRBJ2-3, the V gene TRBV7-2; no firm D call. The source of this sequence is a man between 18 and 29 years old with HIV. CDR3 in DNA: TGTGCCAGCAGCTTAAAATGGGGTCGTACAGATACGCAGTATTTT. It codes for CASSLKWGRTDTQYF.